The clone carrying this TCR beta chain was seen a handful of times. This sample stems from a study of blood T cell repertoires in COVID-19. Study-level background: PBMCs, B-cell-depleted T cells, or T cells provided the cDNA or gDNA that made up the material.

Only in-frame clones appear in the TCRdb table, and some are missing; sequencing was by immunoSEQ multiplex PCR. The profile shows about 290,000 clones, around nine tenths of them singletons. The J segment lost 9 bases and the V segment lost 3 bases, leaving 5 bases of the junction unmatched. Germline V gene sequence: CDR1 SGHRS, CDR2 YFSETQ. The CDR3 is 12 amino acids. Study members were between about 18 and 89 years old and lived in 20 to 30 US regions. Donors in Cohort 3 who had recovered were those with two negative PCRs, healthcare professional clearance, or resolution of their symptoms. The sequence derives from a woman between 40 and 50 years old who had recovered from COVID-19. Material: PBMCs or T cells enriched from blood (not recorded which). The rearrangement links TRBV5-1 to TRBJ2-7; 8 nucleotides match TRBD1. CDR3 in amino acids: CASSYGQGGQYF. The CDR3 DNA sequence: TGCGCCAGCAGCTACGGACAGGGCGGGCAGTACTTC.